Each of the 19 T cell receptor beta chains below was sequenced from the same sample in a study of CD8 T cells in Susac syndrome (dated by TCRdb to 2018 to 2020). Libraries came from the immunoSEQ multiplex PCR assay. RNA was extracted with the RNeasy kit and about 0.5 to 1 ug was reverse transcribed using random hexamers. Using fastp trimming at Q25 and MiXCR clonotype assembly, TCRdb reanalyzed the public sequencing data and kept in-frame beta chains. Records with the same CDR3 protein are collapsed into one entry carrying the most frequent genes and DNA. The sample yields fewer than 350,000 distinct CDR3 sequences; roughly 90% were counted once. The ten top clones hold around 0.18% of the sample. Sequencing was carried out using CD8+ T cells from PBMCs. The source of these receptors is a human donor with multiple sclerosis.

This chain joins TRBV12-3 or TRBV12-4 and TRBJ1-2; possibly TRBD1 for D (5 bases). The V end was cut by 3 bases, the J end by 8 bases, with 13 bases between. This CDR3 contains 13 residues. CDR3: CASSFRQNDGYTF. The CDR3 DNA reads TGTGCCAGCAGTTTTAGACAGAATGACGGCTACACCTTC.

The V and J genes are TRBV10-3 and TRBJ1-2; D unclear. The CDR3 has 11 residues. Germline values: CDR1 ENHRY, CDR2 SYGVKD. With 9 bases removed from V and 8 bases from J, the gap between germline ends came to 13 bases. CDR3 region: CAIEGYGGYTF. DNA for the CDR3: TGTGCCATTGAGGGATACGGCGGCTACACCTTC.

The CDR3, as DNA: TGTGCCAGCAGTTACGGTAGCGGGGTTGAGCAGTACTTC. Protein product: CASSYGSGVEQYF. This chain joins TRBV6-5 and TRBJ2-7, with 8 bases aligning to TRBD2. The V segment lost 2 bases and the J segment 7 bases; nucleotides outside the gene matches: 4. The CDR3 has 13 residues. The germline V gene has CDR1 MNHEY and CDR2 SVGAGI.

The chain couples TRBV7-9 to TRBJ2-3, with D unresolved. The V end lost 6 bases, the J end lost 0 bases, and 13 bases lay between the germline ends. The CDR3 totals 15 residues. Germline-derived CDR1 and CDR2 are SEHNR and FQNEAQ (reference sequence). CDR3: CASRRTATSTDTQYF. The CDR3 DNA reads TGTGCCAGCAGGAGAACAGCAACTAGCACAGATACGCAGTATTTT.

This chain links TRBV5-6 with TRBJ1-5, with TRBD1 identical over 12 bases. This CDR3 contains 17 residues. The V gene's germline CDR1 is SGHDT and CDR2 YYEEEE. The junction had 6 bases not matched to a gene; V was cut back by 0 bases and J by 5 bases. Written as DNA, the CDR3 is TGTGCCAGCAGCTTGGGAGGGACAGGGGGCTTTTATCAGCCCCAGCATTTT. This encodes CASSLGGTGGFYQPQHF.

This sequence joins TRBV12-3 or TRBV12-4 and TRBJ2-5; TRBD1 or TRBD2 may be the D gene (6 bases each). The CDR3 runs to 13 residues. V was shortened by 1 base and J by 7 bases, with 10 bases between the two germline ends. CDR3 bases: TGTGCCAGCAGTTTAGGGAGGGGGTGGACCCAGTACTTC. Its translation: CASSLGRGWTQYF.

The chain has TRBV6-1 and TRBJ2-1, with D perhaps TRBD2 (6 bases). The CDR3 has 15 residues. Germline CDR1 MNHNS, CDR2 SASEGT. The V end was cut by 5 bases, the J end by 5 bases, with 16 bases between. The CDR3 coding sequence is TGTGCCAGCAGTATCGGGACTCTTGGGGACAATGAGCAGTTCTTC. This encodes CASSIGTLGDNEQFF.

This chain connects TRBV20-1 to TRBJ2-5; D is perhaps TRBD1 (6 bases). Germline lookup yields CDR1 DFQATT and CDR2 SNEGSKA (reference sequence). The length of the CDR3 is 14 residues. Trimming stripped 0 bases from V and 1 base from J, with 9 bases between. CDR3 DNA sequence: TGCAGTGCTAGAGAAGAGGGGGTCCAAGAGACCCAGTACTTC. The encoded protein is CSAREEGVQETQYF.

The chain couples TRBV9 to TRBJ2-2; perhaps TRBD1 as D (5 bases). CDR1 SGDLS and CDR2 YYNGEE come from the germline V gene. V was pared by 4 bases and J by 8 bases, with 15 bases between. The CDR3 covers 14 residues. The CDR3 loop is CASSLGVDPGELFF. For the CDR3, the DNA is TGTGCCAGCAGCCTAGGGGTCGACCCGGGGGAGCTGTTTTTT.

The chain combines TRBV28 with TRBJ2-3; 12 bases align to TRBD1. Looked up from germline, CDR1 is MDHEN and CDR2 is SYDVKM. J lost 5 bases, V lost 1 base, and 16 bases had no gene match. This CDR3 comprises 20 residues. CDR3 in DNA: TGTGCCAGCAGTTTATCTCTGCGGGACAGGGGGCTACATGAAGAAGATACGCAGTATTTT. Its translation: CASSLSLRDRGLHEEDTQYF.

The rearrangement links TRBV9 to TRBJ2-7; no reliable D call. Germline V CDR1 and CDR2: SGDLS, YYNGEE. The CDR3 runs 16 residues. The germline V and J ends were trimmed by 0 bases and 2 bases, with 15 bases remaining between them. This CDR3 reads CASSVGSAINPYEQYF. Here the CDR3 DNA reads TGTGCCAGCAGCGTAGGATCCGCCATCAATCCCTACGAGCAGTACTTC.

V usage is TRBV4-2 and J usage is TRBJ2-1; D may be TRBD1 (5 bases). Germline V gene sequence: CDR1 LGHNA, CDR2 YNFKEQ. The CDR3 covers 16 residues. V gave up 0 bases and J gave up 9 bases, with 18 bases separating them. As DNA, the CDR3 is TGTGCCAGCAGCCAAGATAGGGGTCTAGGGTTGGTTGAGCAGTTCTTC. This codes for CASSQDRGLGLVEQFF.

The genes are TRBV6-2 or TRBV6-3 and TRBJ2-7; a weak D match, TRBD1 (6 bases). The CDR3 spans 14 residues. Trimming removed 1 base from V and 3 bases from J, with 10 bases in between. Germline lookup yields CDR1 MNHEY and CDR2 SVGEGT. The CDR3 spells CASSYLTGYYEQYF. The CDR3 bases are TGTGCCAGCAGTTACTTGACAGGTTACTACGAGCAGTACTTC.

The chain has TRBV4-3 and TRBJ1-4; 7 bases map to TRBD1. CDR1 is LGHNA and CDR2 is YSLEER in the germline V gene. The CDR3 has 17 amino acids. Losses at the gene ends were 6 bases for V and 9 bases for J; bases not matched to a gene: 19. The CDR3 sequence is CASREGTDPTSMKKLFF. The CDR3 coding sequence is TGCGCCAGCAGAGAAGGGACAGACCCTACCTCAATGAAAAAACTGTTTTTT.

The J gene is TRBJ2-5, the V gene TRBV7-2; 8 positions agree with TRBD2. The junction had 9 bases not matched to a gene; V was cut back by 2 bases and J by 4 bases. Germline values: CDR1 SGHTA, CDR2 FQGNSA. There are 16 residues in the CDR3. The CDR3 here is CASSLYSAGAGETQYF. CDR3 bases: TGTGCCAGCAGCTTATATTCAGCGGGGGCAGGAGAGACCCAGTACTTC. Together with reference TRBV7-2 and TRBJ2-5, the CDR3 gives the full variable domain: GAGVSQSPSNKVTEKGKDVELRCDPISGHTALYWYRQSLGQGLEFLIYFQGNSAPDKSGLPSDRFSAERTGGSVSTLTIQRTQQEDSAVYLCASSLYSAGAGETQYFGPGTRLLVL.

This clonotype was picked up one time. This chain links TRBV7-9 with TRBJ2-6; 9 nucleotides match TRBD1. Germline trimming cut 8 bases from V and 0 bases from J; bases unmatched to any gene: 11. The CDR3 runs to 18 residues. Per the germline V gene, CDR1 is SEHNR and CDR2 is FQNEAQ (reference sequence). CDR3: CASLEPGTGSSGANVLTF. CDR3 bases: TGTGCCAGCCTTGAACCCGGGACAGGGAGCTCTGGGGCCAACGTCCTGACTTTC. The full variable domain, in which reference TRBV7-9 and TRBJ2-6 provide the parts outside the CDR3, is DTGVSQNPRHKITKRGQNVTFRCDPISEHNRLYWYRQTLGQGPEFLTYFQNEAQLEKSRLLSDRFSAERPKGSFSTLEIQRTEQGDSAMYLCASLEPGTGSSGANVLTFGAGSRLTVL.

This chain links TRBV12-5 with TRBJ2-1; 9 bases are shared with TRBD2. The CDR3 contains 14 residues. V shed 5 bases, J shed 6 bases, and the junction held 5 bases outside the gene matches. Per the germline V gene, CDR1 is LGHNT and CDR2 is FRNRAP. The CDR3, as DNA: TGTGCTAGTGGTCCTAGCGGGAAAGGCAATGAGCAGTTCTTC. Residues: CASGPSGKGNEQFF.

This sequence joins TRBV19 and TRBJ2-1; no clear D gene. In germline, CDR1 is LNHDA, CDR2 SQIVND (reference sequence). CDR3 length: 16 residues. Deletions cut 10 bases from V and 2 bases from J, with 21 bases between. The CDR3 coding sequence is TGTGCCACCGATTTCGGTAAGAGGAGCGCCTACAATGAGCAGTTCTTC. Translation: CATDFGKRSAYNEQFF.

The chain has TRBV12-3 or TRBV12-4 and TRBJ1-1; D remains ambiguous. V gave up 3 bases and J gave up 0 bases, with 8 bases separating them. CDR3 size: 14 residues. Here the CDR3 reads CASSFTVLNTEAFF. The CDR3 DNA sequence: TGTGCCAGCAGTTTCACAGTGTTGAACACTGAAGCTTTCTTT.